A selection of T cell receptor beta chains follows, all from one sample in a study of neurological immune-mediated disorders. TCRdb redid the calling of the 5' RACE reads with MiXCR, one entry per CDR3 protein. The sample contains about 59,000 distinct CDR3 sequences, approximately 25% of which appear only once. Sequencing was done on a sample of PBMCs. The receptors derive from a man aged 60 to 69 with HTLV-1-associated myelopathy (HAM/TSP). Each CDR3 is given with its conserved first and last residue. D genes are given only for firm matches. Clone size is not always given. Where it is, it says once, few, many or a class for expanded clones.

d_call	j_call	v_call	clone_size	cdr3_aa	cdr3_nt
NA	TRBJ2-3	TRBV7-3	NA	CASSFQAGLGDTQYF	TGTGCCAGCAGCTTTCAAGCGGGCCTTGGAGATACGCAGTATTTT
TRBD1	TRBJ1-1	TRBV5-1	many	CASSSKGGRGTEAFF	TGCGCCAGCAGCTCCAAAGGGGGCAGGGGCACTGAAGCTTTCTTT
TRBD1	TRBJ2-7	TRBV29-1	few	CSVTTGGPLEQYF	TGCAGCGTCACGACAGGGGGCCCCTTGGAGCAGTACTTC
NA	TRBJ2-7	TRBV7-9	many	CASSLELSYEQYF	TGTGCCAGCAGCTTAGAGTTGTCCTACGAGCAGTACTTC
NA	TRBJ1-6	TRBV12-3/TRBV12-4	many	CASSLGRRNSPLHF	TGTGCCAGCAGTTTGGGGCGCAGGAATTCACCCCTCCACTTT
TRBD2	TRBJ2-2	TRBV12-3/TRBV12-4	NA	CATCGLAGGGGELFF	TGTGCCACGTGCGGACTAGCTGGAGGAGGCGGGGAGCTGTTTTTT
NA	TRBJ2-2	TRBV6-6	many	CASSFERAANTGELFF	TGTGCCAGCAGTTTCGAGCGGGCTGCGAACACCGGGGAGCTGTTTTTT
TRBD1	TRBJ2-3	TRBV9	many	CASSVLGQSSTDTQYF	TGTGCCAGCAGCGTCTTGGGACAGTCTAGCACAGATACGCAGTATTTT
NA	TRBJ2-7	TRBV7-9	NA	CASSLGTQTYEQYF	TGTGCCAGCAGCTTGGGGACTCAGACCTACGAGCAGTACTTC
NA	TRBJ2-2	TRBV5-5	few	CASSEHTGELFF	TGTGCCAGCAGCGAGCACACCGGGGAGCTGTTTTTT
TRBD2	TRBJ2-1	TRBV24-1	many	CATSIDGTSGSGEQFF	TGTGCCACCAGTATTGACGGGACTAGCGGGAGCGGCGAGCAGTTCTTC
NA	TRBJ1-2	TRBV5-1	many	CASSKDTQPGGYTF	TGCGCCAGCAGTAAGGACACCCAGCCCGGAGGCTACACCTTC